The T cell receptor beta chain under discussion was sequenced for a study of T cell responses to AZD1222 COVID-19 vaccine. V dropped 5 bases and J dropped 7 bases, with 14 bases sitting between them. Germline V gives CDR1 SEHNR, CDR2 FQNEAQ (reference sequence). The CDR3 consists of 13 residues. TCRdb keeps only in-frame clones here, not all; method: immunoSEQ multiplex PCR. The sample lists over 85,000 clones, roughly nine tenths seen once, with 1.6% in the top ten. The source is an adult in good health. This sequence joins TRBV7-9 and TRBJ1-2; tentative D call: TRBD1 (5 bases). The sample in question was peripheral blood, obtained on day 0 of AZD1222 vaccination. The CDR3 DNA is TGTGCCAGCAGCCCGATGGGGGAAGCTGGCTACACCTTC. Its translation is CASSPMGEAGYTF.